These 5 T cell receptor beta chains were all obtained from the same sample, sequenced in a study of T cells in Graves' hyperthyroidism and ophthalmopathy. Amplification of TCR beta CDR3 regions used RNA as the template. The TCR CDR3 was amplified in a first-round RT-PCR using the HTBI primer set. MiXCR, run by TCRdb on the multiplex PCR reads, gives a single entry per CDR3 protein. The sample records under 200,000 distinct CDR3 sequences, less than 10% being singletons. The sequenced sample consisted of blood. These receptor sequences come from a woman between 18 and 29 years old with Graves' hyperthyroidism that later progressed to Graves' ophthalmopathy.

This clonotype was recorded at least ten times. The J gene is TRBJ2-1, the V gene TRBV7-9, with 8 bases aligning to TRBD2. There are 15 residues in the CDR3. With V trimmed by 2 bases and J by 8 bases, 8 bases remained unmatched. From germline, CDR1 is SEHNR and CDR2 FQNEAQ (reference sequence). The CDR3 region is CASSLYSGNADEQFF. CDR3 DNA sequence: TGTGCCAGCAGCTTATATAGCGGGAATGCAGATGAGCAGTTCTTC.

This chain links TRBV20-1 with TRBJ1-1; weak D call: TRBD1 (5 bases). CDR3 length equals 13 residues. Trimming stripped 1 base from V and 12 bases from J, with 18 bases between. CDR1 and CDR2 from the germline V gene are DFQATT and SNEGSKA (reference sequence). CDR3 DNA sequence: TGCAGTGCTAGAGTCCCCGGGGGAAGAGGTACTTTCTTT. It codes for CSARVPGGRGTFF.

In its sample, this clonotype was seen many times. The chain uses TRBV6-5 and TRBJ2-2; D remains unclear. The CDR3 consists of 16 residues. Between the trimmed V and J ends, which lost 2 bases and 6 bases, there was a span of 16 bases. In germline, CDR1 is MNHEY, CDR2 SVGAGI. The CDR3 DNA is TGTGCCAGCAGTTACGTAGGCCCTAACGGCGCCGGGGAGCTGTTTTTT. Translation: CASSYVGPNGAGELFF.

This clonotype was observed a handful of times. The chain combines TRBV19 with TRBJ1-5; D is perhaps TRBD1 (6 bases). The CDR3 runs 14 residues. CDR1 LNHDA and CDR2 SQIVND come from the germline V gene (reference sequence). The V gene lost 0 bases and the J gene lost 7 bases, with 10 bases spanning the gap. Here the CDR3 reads CASSIDTRGQPQHF. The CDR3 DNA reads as TGTGCCAGTAGTATAGACACTAGGGGGCAGCCCCAGCATTTT. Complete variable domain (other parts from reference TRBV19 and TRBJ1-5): DGGITQSPKYLFRKEGQNVTLSCEQNLNHDAMYWYRQDPGQGLRLIYYSQIVNDFQKGDIAEGYSVSREKKESFPLTVTSAQKNPTAFYLCASSIDTRGQPQHFGDGTRLSIL.

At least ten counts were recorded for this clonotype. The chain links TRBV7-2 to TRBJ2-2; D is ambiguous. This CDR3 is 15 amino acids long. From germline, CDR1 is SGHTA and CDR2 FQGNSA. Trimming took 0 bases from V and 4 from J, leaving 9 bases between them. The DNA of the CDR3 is TGTGCCAGCAGCTTAGCACTTATCTCCACCGGGGAGCTGTTTTTT. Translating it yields CASSLALISTGELFF.